These T cell receptor beta chains were read from a single sample in a study of T cells after yellow fever vaccination. TCRdb redid the calling of the 5' RACE reads with MiXCR, one entry per CDR3 protein. The sample includes under 300,000 distinct CDR3 sequences, about 7% of them seen just once. The source material was CD4+ T cells sorted from PBMCs, sampled 15 days after the yellow fever booster vaccination. These receptors were obtained from a man aged 25-45 years who received the YFV17D yellow fever vaccine. Both conserved end residues are part of each CDR3. D genes are given only for firm matches. Not all rows give a size; the values are once, few, many and, for expanded clones, a class.

j_call	clone_size	v_call	d_call	cdr3_nt	cdr3_aa
TRBJ1-4	once	TRBV7-9	.	TGTGCCAGCAGCCATTTGGGACGGGGTAATGAAAAACTGTTTTTT	CASSHLGRGNEKLFF
TRBJ2-1	many	TRBV7-3	TRBD2	TGTGCCAGCAGCCCTTCTAGCGGAGCATACAATGAGCAGTTCTTC	CASSPSSGAYNEQFF
TRBJ2-5	few	TRBV24-1	.	TGTGCCACCAGTGATACGGACTACCAAGAGACCCAGTACTTC	CATSDTDYQETQYF
TRBJ2-5	.	TRBV7-2	.	TGTGCCAGCAGCTCCCCCAGGGCCCTGGGACCTCAAGAGACCCAGTACTTC	CASSSPRALGPQETQYF
TRBJ2-7	few	TRBV20-1	.	TGCAGTGCTAGAGATTACTCAGGTCATCGAGGCGAGCAGTACTTC	CSARDYSGHRGEQYF
TRBJ2-1	.	TRBV10-3	TRBD1	TGTGCCATCAGTGAGCCGGGGGACAGGGTTTACAATGAGCAGTTCTTC	CAISEPGDRVYNEQFF
TRBJ2-1	.	TRBV9	TRBD1	TGTGCCAGCAGCACGGGACAGGGGGTTTACAATGAGCAGTTCTTC	CASSTGQGVYNEQFF
TRBJ2-3	many	TRBV14	TRBD2	TGTGCCAGCAGACCTAGCGGGAGGGCAGATACGCAGTATTTT	CASRPSGRADTQYF
TRBJ2-5	.	TRBV29-1	.	TGCAGCGGTGCTTCAGGGGGGGAGACCCAGTACTTC	CSGASGGETQYF
TRBJ2-3	many	TRBV11-3	.	TGTGCCAGCAGCGTTGGTCGGACAGCAACCACAGATACGCAGTATTTT	CASSVGRTATTDTQYF
TRBJ2-5	few	TRBV19	TRBD1	TGTGCCACGGGACAGGGGGCTGCAGAGACCCAGTACTTC	CATGQGAAETQYF
TRBJ2-3	few	TRBV30	TRBD2	TGTGCCTGGAGAGCCGGGACTAGCGGGACGACGCAGTATTTT	CAWRAGTSGTTQYF
TRBJ2-7	few	TRBV7-9	TRBD1	TGTGCCAGCAGCCCAACCGACAGGGGTTCCTACGAGCAGTACTTC	CASSPTDRGSYEQYF
TRBJ2-5	many	TRBV5-1	TRBD1	TGCGCCAGCAGCCCGGACAGGAGAGACGGAGAGACCCAGTACTTC	CASSPDRRDGETQYF
TRBJ2-1	.	TRBV12-3/TRBV12-4	TRBD2	TGTGCCAGCAGCTTAGCGGGATTCAACAATGAGCAGTTCTTC	CASSLAGFNNEQFF
TRBJ2-3	many	TRBV20-1	.	TGCAGTGCTAGAGCTGCTACGGGCCTTACGCAGTATTTT	CSARAATGLTQYF
TRBJ2-7	many	TRBV28	.	TGTGCCAGCAGGTTAAAAGGAACCTACGAGCAGTACTTC	CASRLKGTYEQYF
TRBJ2-1	many	TRBV24-1	TRBD2	TGTGCCACCAGGGGACTAGCGGGAGAGGGTGAGCAGTTCTTC	CATRGLAGEGEQFF
TRBJ2-5	few	TRBV5-1	.	TGCGCCAGCAGCGTGGGTCTTGGGGTTGAGACCCAGTACTTC	CASSVGLGVETQYF
TRBJ2-5	many	TRBV6-2/TRBV6-3	TRBD2	TGTGCCAGCAGTCCCTCAACTAGCGCCAAAGAGACCCAGTACTTC	CASSPSTSAKETQYF
TRBJ2-7	few	TRBV4-2	.	TGTGCCAGCAGCCAAACGAGGGGGGAGTGGTACGAGCAGTACTTC	CASSQTRGEWYEQYF
TRBJ2-1	many	TRBV9	TRBD2	TGTGCCAGCCAAGCGGGACTTACGCCTAATGAGCAGTTCTTC	CASQAGLTPNEQFF
TRBJ2-2	.	TRBV6-1	.	TGTGCCAGCATCCGGGACACTTTTCGCGGGGAGCTGTTTTTT	CASIRDTFRGELFF
TRBJ2-3	few	TRBV7-2	TRBD2	TGTGCCAGCAGCCCCGGACTAGAGACAGATACGCAGTATTTT	CASSPGLETDTQYF
TRBJ1-5	many	TRBV20-1	.	TGCAGTGCTCGAGAGCTCGGTAATAGCAATCAGCCCCAGCATTTT	CSARELGNSNQPQHF
TRBJ1-5	many	TRBV6-2/TRBV6-3	TRBD1	TGTGCCAGCAGTCCTAGGGGGCCGGGTCAGCCCCAGCATTTT	CASSPRGPGQPQHF
TRBJ2-3	.	TRBV5-1	TRBD2	TGCGCCAGCGAAACTAGCGGGACATACACAGATACGCAGTATTTT	CASETSGTYTDTQYF
TRBJ2-5	many	TRBV7-9	.	TGTGCCAGCAGCCCCGCCGGGGGGCAGGCAGGGACCCAGTACTTC	CASSPAGGQAGTQYF
TRBJ2-7	few	TRBV20-1	.	TGCAGTGCTAGTCACCCGGGTACCCACTCCTACGAGCAGTACTTC	CSASHPGTHSYEQYF
TRBJ2-5	few	TRBV3-1	TRBD2	TGTGCCAGCAGCCAGCGACTAGCGAGCCAAGAGACCCAGTACTTC	CASSQRLASQETQYF
TRBJ2-2	.	TRBV19	.	TGTGCGACTAGATCCCCCACGAACACCGGGGAGCTGTTTTTT	CATRSPTNTGELFF